This record covers a single T cell receptor (beta chain). Method: immunoSEQ multiplex PCR; TCRdb's copy keeps in-frame clones and lacks some. The sample lists roughly 62,000 clones; roughly 84% were seen once. The data derive from a study of blood T cell repertoires in COVID-19. Trimming stripped 5 bases from V and 2 bases from J, with 6 bases between. CDR1 is GTSNPN and CDR2 is SVGIG in the germline V gene (reference sequence). CDR3 size: 12 residues. This TCR came from a man older than 75 with COVID-19, enrolled during active disease. The V gene is TRBV30, the J gene TRBJ2-2; no clear D. Specimen: peripheral blood. CDR3 in DNA: TGTGCCTGGCTAGGAAACACCGGGGAGCTGTTTTTT. Protein: CAWLGNTGELFF.